This TCR beta chain originates from a study of cytomegalovirus exposure and HLA in healthy donors. Researchers ran the PCR with 60 Vbeta and 13 Jbeta primers. Produced via immunoSEQ multiplex PCR; TCRdb's table is partial and in-frame only. The sample shows 140,000 to 150,000 clones, approximately 85% of them seen only once. Unmatched junction bases numbered 1, after V lost 2 bases and J lost 0 bases. Germline CDR1 and CDR2: MNHEY and SVGAGI. This CDR3 comprises 15 residues. The sequenced sample consisted of PBMCs. The J gene is TRBJ2-3, the V gene TRBV6-5; 8 nucleotides agree with TRBD1. This sequence originates from a woman between 40 and 50 years old in good health and CMV-seronegative. The CDR3 is CASSYNRGSTDTQYF. The DNA for the CDR3 is TGTGCCAGCAGTTACAACAGGGGGAGCACAGATACGCAGTATTTT.